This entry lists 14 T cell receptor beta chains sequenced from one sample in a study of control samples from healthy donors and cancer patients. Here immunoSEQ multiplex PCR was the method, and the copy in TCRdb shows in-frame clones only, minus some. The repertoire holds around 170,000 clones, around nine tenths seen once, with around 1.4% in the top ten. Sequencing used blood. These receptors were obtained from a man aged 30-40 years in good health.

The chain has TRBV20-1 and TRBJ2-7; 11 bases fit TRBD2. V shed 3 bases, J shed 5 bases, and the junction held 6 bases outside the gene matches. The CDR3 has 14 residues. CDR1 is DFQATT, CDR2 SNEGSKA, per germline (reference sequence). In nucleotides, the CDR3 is TGCAGTGCTAGTGCGACTAGCGGGAATCACGAGCAGTACTTC. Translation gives CSASATSGNHEQYF.

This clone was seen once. The CDR3 coding sequence is TGTGCCAGCAGCTCCGGGACAGGGCTTTATCAGCCCCAGCATTTT. Protein product: CASSSGTGLYQPQHF. The chain uses TRBV5-8 and TRBJ1-5; 9 nucleotides align to TRBD1. J was trimmed by 5 bases and V by 3 bases; bases with no gene match: 6. The germline V gene encodes CDR1 SGHTS and CDR2 YDEGEE. The CDR3 is 15 residues long.

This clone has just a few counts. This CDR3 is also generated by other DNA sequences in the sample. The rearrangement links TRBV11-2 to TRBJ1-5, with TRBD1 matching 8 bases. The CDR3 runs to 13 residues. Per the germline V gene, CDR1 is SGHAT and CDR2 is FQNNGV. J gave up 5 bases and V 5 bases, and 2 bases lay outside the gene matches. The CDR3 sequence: CASSLDRDQPQHF. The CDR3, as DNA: TGTGCCAGCAGCCTGGACAGGGATCAGCCCCAGCATTTT.

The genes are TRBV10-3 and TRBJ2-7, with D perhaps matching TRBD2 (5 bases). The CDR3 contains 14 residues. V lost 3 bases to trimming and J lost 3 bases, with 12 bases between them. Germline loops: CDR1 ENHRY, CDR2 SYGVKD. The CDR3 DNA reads TGTGCCATCAGTGAACTAAAAGCGGACTACGAGCAGTACTTC. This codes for CAISELKADYEQYF.

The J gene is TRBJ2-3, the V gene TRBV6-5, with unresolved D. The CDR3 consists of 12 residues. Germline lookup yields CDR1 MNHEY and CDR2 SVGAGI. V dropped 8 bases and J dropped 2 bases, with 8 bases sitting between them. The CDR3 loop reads CASADLTDTQYF. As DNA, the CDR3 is TGTGCCAGCGCAGACCTCACAGATACGCAGTATTTT.

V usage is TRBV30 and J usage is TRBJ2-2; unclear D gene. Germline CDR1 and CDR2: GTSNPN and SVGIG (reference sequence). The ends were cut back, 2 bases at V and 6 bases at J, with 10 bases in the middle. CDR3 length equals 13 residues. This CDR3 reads CAWSKQGPGELFF. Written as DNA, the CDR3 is TGTGCCTGGAGTAAGCAAGGCCCCGGGGAGCTGTTTTTT.

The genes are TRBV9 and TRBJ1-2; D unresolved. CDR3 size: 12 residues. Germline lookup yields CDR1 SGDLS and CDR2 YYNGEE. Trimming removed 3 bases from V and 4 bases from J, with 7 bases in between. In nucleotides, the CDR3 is TGTGCCAGCAGCGCCCCCCTCTATGGCTACACCTTC. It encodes CASSAPLYGYTF.

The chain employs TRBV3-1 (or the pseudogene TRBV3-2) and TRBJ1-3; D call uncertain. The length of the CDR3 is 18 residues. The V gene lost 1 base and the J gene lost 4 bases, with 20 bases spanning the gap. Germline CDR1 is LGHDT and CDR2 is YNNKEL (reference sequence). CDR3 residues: CASSQGPGKPLSGNTIYF. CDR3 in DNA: TGTGCCAGCAGCCAAGGTCCGGGAAAGCCTCTCTCCGGAAACACCATATATTTT.

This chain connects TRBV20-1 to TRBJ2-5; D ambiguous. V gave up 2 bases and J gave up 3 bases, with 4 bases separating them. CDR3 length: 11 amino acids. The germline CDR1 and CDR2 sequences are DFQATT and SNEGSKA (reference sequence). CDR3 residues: CSARPEETQYF. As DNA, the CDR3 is TGCAGTGCTAGACCAGAAGAGACCCAGTACTTC.

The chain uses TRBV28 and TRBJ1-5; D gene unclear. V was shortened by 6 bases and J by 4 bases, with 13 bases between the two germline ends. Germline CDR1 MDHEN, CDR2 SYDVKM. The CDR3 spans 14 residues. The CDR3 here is CASRNPPVNQPQHF. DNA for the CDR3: TGTGCCAGCAGAAACCCCCCGGTTAATCAGCCCCAGCATTTT. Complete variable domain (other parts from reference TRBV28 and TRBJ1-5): DVKVTQSSRYLVKRTGEKVFLECVQDMDHENMFWYRQDPGLGLRLIYFSYDVKMKEKGDIPEGYSVSREKKERFSLILESASTNQTSMYLCASRNPPVNQPQHFGDGTRLSIL.

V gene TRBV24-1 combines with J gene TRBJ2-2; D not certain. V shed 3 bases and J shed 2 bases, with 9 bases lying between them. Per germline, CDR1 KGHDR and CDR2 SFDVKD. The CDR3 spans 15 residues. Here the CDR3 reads CATSDPGVNTGELFF. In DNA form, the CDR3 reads TGTGCCACCAGTGATCCTGGGGTTAACACCGGGGAGCTGTTTTTT.

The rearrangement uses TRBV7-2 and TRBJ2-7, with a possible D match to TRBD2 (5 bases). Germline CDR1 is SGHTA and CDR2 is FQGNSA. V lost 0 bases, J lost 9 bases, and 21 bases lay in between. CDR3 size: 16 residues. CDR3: CASSLARASFRSGQYF. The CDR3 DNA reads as TGTGCCAGCAGCTTAGCGCGGGCTAGCTTCCGATCGGGGCAGTACTTC.

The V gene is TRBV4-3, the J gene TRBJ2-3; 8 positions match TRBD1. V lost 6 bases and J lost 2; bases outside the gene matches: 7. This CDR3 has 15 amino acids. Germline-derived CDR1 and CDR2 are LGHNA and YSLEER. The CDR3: CASSHDRGNTDTQYF. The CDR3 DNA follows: TGCGCCAGCAGTCATGACAGGGGTAACACAGATACGCAGTATTTT.

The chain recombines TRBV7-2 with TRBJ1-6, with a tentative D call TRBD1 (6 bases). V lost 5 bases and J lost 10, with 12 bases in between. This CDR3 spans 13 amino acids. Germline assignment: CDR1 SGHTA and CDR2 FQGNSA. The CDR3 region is CASSPEGGSPLHF. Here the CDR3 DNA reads TGTGCCAGCAGCCCCGAGGGGGGGTCACCCCTCCACTTT.